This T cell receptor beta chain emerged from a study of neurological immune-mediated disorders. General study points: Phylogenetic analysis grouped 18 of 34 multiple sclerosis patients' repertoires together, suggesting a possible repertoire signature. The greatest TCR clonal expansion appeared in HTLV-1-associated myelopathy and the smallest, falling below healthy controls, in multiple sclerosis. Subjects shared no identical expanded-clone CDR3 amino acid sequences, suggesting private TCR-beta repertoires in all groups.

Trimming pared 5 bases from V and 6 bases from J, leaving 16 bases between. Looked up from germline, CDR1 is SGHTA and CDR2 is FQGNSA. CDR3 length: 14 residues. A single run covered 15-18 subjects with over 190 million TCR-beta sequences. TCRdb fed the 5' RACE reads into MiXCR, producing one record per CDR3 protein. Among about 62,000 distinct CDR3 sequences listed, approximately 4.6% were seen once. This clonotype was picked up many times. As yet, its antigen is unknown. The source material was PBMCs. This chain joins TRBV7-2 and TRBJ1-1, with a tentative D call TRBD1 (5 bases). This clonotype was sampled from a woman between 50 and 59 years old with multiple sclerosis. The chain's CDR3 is CASSPSWGMAEAFF. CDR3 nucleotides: TGTGCCAGCAGCCCGAGTTGGGGGATGGCTGAAGCTTTCTTT.